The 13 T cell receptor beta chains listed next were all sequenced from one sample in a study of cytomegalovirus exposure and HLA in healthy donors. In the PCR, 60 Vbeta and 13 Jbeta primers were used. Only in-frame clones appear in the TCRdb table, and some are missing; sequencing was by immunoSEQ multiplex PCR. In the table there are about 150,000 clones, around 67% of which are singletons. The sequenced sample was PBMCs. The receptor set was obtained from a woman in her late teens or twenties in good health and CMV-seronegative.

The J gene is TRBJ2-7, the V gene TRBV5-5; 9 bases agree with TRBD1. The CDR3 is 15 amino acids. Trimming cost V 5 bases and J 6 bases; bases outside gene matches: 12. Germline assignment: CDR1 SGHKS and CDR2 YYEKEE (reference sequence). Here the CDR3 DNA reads TGTGCCAGCAGTATTACCGGGACAGGGAGGGTCGAGCAGTACGTC. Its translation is CASSITGTGRVEQYV.

This CDR3 is CASSTGGRGQPQHF. The CDR3 DNA sequence: TGCGCCAGCTCTACAGGGGGCAGGGGTCAGCCCCAGCATTTT. The rearrangement links TRBV5-1 to TRBJ1-5, with 9 bases matching TRBD1. V dropped 7 bases and J dropped 6; count of bases not matched to a gene: 8. CDR3 size: 14 residues. CDR1 and CDR2 from the germline V gene are SGHRS and YFSETQ.

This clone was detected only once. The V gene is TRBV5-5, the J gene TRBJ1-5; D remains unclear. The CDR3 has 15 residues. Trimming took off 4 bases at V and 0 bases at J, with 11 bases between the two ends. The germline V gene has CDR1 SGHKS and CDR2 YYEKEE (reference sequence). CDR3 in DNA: TGTGCCAGCAGCCTACGTTTCAATAGCAATCAGCCCCAGCATTTT. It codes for CASSLRFNSNQPQHF.

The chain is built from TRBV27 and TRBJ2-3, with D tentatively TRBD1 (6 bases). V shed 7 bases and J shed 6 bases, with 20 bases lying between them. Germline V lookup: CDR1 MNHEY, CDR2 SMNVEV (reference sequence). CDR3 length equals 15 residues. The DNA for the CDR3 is TGTGCCAGCAAAAATAGGACAGTAAGAGTGGATACGCAGTATTTT. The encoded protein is CASKNRTVRVDTQYF.

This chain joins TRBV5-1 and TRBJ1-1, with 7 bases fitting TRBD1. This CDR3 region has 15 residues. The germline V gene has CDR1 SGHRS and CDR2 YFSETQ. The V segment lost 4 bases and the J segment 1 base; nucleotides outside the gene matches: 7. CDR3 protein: CASSLGQVGNTEAFF. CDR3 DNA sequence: TGCGCCAGCAGCCTCGGACAGGTAGGGAACACTGAAGCTTTCTTT.

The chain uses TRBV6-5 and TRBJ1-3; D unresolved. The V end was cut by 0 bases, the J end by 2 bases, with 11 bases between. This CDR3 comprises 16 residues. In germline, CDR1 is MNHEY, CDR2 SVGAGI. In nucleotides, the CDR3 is TGTGCCAGCAGTTACTCGAGGTATAAGGCTGGAAACACCATATATTTT. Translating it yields CASSYSRYKAGNTIYF.

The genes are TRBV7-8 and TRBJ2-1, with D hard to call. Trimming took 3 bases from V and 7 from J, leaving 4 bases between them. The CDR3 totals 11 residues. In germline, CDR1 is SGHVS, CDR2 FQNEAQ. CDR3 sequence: CASSLRNEQFF. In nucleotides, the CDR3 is TGTGCCAGCAGCTTGAGAAATGAGCAGTTCTTC.

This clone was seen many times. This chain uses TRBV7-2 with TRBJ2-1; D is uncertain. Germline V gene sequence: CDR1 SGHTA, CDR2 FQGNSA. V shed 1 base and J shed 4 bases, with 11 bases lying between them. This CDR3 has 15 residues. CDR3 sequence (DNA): TGTGCCAGCAGCTTAGATGAGTTGAAATACAATGAGCAGTTCTTC. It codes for CASSLDELKYNEQFF.

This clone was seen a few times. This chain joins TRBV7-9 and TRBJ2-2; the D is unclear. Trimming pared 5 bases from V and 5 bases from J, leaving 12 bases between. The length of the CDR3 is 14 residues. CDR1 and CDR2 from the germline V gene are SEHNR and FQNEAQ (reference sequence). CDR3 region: CASSAEPATGELFF. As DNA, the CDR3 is TGTGCCAGCAGCGCGGAGCCAGCTACCGGGGAGCTGTTTTTT.

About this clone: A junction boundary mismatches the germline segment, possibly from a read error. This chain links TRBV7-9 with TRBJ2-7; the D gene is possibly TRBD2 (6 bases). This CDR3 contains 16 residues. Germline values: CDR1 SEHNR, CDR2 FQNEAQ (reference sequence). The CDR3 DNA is TGTTCCAGCAGCTTAATGGAGGGACGGAGCTCCTACGAGCAGTACTTC. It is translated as CSSSLMEGRSSYEQYF.

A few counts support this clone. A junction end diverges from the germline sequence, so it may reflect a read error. The CDR3 DNA is TGTGCCAGCAGCCCCGGTGGGGACTTCCCCCCTATAAGCTTC. It translates to CASSPGGDFPPISF. The V gene is TRBV7-2, the J gene TRBJ2-7, with D perhaps matching TRBD2 (6 bases). Germline V gene data show CDR1 as SGHTA and CDR2 as FQGNSA. The CDR3 is 14 amino acids.

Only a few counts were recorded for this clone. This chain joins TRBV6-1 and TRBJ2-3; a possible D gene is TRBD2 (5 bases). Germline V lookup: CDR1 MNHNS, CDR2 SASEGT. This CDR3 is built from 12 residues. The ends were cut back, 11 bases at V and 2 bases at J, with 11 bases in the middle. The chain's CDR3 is CAATGYTDTQYF. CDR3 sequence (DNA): TGTGCCGCAACGGGGTACACAGATACGCAGTATTTT.

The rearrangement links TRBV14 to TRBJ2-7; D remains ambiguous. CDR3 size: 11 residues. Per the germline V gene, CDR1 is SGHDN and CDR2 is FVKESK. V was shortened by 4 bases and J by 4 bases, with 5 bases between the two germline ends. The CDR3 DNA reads TGTGCCAGCAGCCTCCATTACGAGCAGTACTTC. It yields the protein CASSLHYEQYF.